This passage covers 4 T cell receptor beta chains from one sample sequenced in a study of shared clonotypes between healthy human individuals. Here immunoSEQ multiplex PCR was the method, and the copy in TCRdb shows in-frame clones only, minus some. This sample carries millions of clones, more than 90% of them seen once, and the ten largest clones take around 0.14%. Sequencing input: naive CD4+ T cells sorted from blood. The subset denotes: CD45RA+ positively selected. These receptors all come from a man aged 18 to 30 in good health.

The rearrangement joins TRBV11-2 to TRBJ2-7; 9 nucleotides line up with TRBD2. V shed 5 bases and J 6 bases; nucleotides not matched to a gene: 23. The CDR3 loop spans 19 amino acids. Germline CDR1 is SGHAT and CDR2 is FQNNGV. Here the CDR3 reads CASSQMGWLSSGNPSEQYF. The DNA of the CDR3 is TGTGCCAGCAGCCAAATGGGATGGTTGTCTAGCGGGAATCCCAGCGAGCAGTACTTC.

The chain is built from TRBV10-2 and TRBJ2-1, with D possibly TRBD2 on 6 matching bases. The CDR3 is made up of 14 amino acids. From germline, CDR1 is WSHSY and CDR2 SAAADI. Trimming left V 2 bases short and J 6 bases short, with 11 bases between. Written as DNA, the CDR3 is TGCGCCAGCAGTGAGACTATTAGCGGCAATGAGCAGTTCTTC. Its protein is CASSETISGNEQFF.

The chain joins TRBV10-3 to TRBJ1-5, with TRBD1 as a possible D gene (6 bases). Germline V gene data show CDR1 as ENHRY and CDR2 as SYGVKD. The CDR3 runs to 14 residues. Trimming stripped 8 bases from V and 4 bases from J, with 15 bases between. In DNA, the CDR3 is TGTGCCATCGGCCCTACAGGGAGAAATCAGCCCCAGCATTTT. Translating it yields CAIGPTGRNQPQHF.

J is TRBJ1-1 and V is TRBV7-2; D possibly corresponds to TRBD1 (5 bases). There are 15 residues in the CDR3. Germline lookup yields CDR1 SGHTA and CDR2 FQGNSA. Trimming removed 1 base at V and 2 bases at J, with 11 bases between. The CDR3 region has the DNA TGTGCCAGCAGCTTAGGCACGGGACCCAACACTGAAGCTTTCTTT. Translation: CASSLGTGPNTEAFF.